This TCR beta chain stems from a study of T cell responses to AZD1222 COVID-19 vaccine. Study observations and caveats: Repertoires were obtained solely post-peak T cell response. The donor cohort was predominantly white British with a female majority, and clonal diversity may have been underestimated.

TCRdb's copy holds only in-frame clones and misses some; the assay was immunoSEQ multiplex PCR. This sample has fewer than 150,000 clones, with about 93% found just once. Worth noting for this clone: No antigen is known for it.

The V gene's germline CDR1 is SGHNT and CDR2 YENEEA. The CDR3 has 14 residues. V lost 0 bases, J lost 10 bases, and 13 bases lay in between. The input for sequencing was peripheral blood, taken 28 days after the second AZD1222 dose. The TCR comes from an adult who received the AZD1222 COVID-19 vaccine. This chain joins TRBV11-3 and TRBJ2-1, with D perhaps matching TRBD1 or TRBD2 (5 bases each). As DNA, the CDR3 is TGTGCCAGCAGCTTAGATCGGGACGGAGGAGAGCAGTTCTTC. Its protein product is CASSLDRDGGEQFF.